The rows below give T cell receptor beta chains drawn from one sample of a study of blood T cell repertoires in COVID-19. The assay was immunoSEQ multiplex PCR, and TCRdb's table has in-frame clones only and misses some. The table has 100,000 to 150,000 clones, more than 75% seen once. The sequencing sample was made of peripheral blood. The receptor set was obtained from a woman aged 70 to 79 with COVID-19, enrolled during active disease. The CDR3 runs from the conserved cysteine through the conserved F or W.

cdr3_aa	cdr3_length	v_call
CSVGRSGVGGELFF	14	TRBV29-1
CASSLQGRANTEAFF	15	TRBV5-6
CASSSARGLANYGYTF	16	TRBV28
CATQVNANTEAFF	13	TRBV14
CASSLAGNTEAFF	13	TRBV12-3/TRBV12-4
CASSVGQSTGELFF	14	TRBV9
CASRAATNEKLFF	13	TRBV10-2
CASSRGILAGGTDTQYF	17	TRBV5-1
CASSEPRGSYEQYF	14	TRBV6-1
CATTLAGAGRNTQYF	15	TRBV5-1
CASSQDRVTEAFF	13	TRBV28
CASSPRLALRDTQYF	15	TRBV11-1
CATSIHQNTGELFF	14	TRBV24-1
CASSQVIRTGELFF	14	TRBV14
CASSRRGGTEAFF	13	TRBV3-1/TRBV3-2
CASSAGQGQPQHF	13	TRBV19
CASSQEDRGANEQFF	15	TRBV7-9
CASSESPYLAVGNEQYF	17	TRBV6-1
CASRKGQGAYYEQYF	15	TRBV5-1
CATTTGSNQPQHF	13	TRBV15
CASSIGTANLMNTEAFF	17	TRBV6-2/TRBV6-3
CASSPRDRADGYTF	14	TRBV19
CASSELQGPSNSPLHF	16	TRBV7-2
CASSSPAGTGGFSGNTIYF	19	TRBV28
CASSPDRARTGELFF	15	TRBV7-2
CASSPGLADYGYTF	14	TRBV18
CATSDRGGLGNQPQHF	16	TRBV24-1
CASSTTGNYGYTF	13	TRBV6-5
CASSYSGPQTNQPQHF	16	TRBV6-6
CASSFPTDPSGNTIYF	16	TRBV5-6
CASSGGHSYEQYF	13	TRBV28
CASSMGGSGQPQHF	14	TRBV10-2
CASSVDIRAGGYTF	14	TRBV9
CAISDQGARGNEKLFF	16	TRBV10-3
CASSSDRNTEAFF	13	TRBV7-2
CASRLGQGKYEQYF	14	TRBV11-2
CASSEAGGRAPQHF	14	TRBV6-1
CASSPIRDTTTDTQYF	16	TRBV18
CASKERDNAQPQHF	14	TRBV28
CALDVGVGEKLFF	13	TRBV30
CASSLDVAIATGELFF	16	TRBV7-6
CASSLTDRGLYAEAFF	16	TRBV7-9
CASYRDRANEQYF	13	TRBV2
CASSVSTDDNSPLHF	15	TRBV9
CASSSFFSGAWYEQYF	16	TRBV28
CASSLRQGAGSTEAFF	16	TRBV11-2
CASTSTGGFILSSYNEQFF	19	TRBV19
CASRTDREGGYTF	13	TRBV12-3/TRBV12-4
CAWSRSRDRTLYGYTF	16	TRBV30
CASSPTGTGGLLDEKLFF	18	TRBV18
CASSSTGESHQPQHF	15	TRBV7-9
CAIRGTSGVQETQYF	15	TRBV10-3
CASTGGEYGYTF	12	TRBV19
CASSFGTLVMGSPLHF	16	TRBV5-6